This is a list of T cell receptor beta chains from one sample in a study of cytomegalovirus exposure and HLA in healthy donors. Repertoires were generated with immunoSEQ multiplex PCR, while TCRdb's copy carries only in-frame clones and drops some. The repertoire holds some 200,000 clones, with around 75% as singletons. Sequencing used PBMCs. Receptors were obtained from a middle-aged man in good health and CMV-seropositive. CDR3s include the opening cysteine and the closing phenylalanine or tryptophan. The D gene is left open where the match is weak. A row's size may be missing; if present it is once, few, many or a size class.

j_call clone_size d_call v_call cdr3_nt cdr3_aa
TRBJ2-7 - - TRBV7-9 TGTGCCAGCAGCGGACTGCAGGGGTGGTCCTACGAGCAGTACTTC CASSGLQGWSYEQYF
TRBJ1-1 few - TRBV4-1 TGCGCCAGCAGCCGATCGGTGGGAGAGAACACTGAAGCTTTCTTT CASSRSVGENTEAFF
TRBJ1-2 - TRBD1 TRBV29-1 TGCAGCGCTACCGGGACAGGGGCCGCTAGTAACTATGGCTACACCTTC CSATGTGAASNYGYTF
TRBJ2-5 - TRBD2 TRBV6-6 TGTGCCAGCAGTTCGCGGGAGTACTATGCTCAGCAGTACTTC CASSSREYYAQQYF
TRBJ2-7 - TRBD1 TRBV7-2 TGTGCCAGCAGCTTAGAAGGGACAGGGCGCGACGAGCAGTACTTC CASSLEGTGRDEQYF
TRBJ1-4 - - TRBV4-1 TGCGCCAGCAGCCAAGGGACATCCCCGGGCACTAATGAAAAACTGTTTTTT CASSQGTSPGTNEKLFF
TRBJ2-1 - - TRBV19 TGTGCCACCCGGGTACTAGGACGTGAGCAGTTCTTC CATRVLGREQFF
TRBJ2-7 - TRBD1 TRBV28 TGTGCCAGCAGTTCTACAGGGGCCGTAAGAAACGAGCAGTACTTC CASSSTGAVRNEQYF
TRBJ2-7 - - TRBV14 TGTGCCAGCAGCCAAGATCTTGGCAGATACGAGCAGTACTTC CASSQDLGRYEQYF
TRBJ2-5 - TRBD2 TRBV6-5 TGTGCCAGCAGGGGTAGCGGGGTTGAGACCCAGTACTTC CASRGSGVETQYF
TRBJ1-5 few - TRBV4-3 TGCGCCAGCAGCCAAGATAGCAGGACTGCTCAGCCCCAGCATTTT CASSQDSRTAQPQHF
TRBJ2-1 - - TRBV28 TGTGCCAGCAGTTTACCTCCTAGGTCCCCCTCCTACAATGAGCAGTTCTTC CASSLPPRSPSYNEQFF
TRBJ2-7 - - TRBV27 TGTGCCAGCAGTTTATCCCACCCGTATTGGCCCTCCTCCTACGAGCAGTACTTC CASSLSHPYWPSSYEQYF
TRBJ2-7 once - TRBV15 TGTGCCACCAGCAGAGATCTTTACGAGCAGTACTTC CATSRDLYEQYF
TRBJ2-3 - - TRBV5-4 TGTGCCAGCAGCTTGGGCGGATCTAGCACAGATACGCAGTATTTT CASSLGGSSTDTQYF
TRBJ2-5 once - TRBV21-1 TGTGCCAGCAGCAATGGGAAGCGGGGGCAGAGAGAGACCCAGTACTTC CASSNGKRGQRETQYF
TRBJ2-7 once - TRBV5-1 TGCGCCAGCAGCTTGGGGGGGGGCCGATACGAGCAGTACTTC CASSLGGGRYEQYF
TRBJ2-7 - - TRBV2 TGTGCCAGCACGGAGGGGGGGTACGAGCAGTACTTC CASTEGGYEQYF
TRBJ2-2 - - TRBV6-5 TGTGCCAGCAGTCGTAACACCGGGGAGCTGTTTTTT CASSRNTGELFF
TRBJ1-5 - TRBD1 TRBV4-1 TGCGCCAGCCGGGACAGGCCCATATATAGCAATCAGCCCCAGCATTTT CASRDRPIYSNQPQHF
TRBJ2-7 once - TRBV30 TGTGCCTGGACACCTAGCTTGATCCACGAGCAGTACTTC CAWTPSLIHEQYF
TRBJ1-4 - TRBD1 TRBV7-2 TGTGCCAGCAGCATGACAGGGACTAATGAAAAACTGTTTTTT CASSMTGTNEKLFF
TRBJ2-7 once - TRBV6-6 TGTGCCATTCGGGACAACCCAAACTCCTACGAGCAGTACTTC CAIRDNPNSYEQYF
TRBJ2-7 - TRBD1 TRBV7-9 TGTTCCAGCAGCTTGCGCTGGGGACAGGCGAACTACGAGCAGTACTTC CSSSLRWGQANYEQYF
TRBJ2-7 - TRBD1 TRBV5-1 TGCGCCAGCAGCTTATGGACAGGGTTGGCCTACGAGCAGTACTTC CASSLWTGLAYEQYF
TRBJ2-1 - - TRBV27 TGTGCCAGCAGTTCCCCCTCAGGATATGAGCAGTTCTTC CASSSPSGYEQFF
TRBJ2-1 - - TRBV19 TGTGCCAGTAGTCTGGGTGGGGGCGGAGCCTACAATGAGCAGTTCTTC CASSLGGGGAYNEQFF
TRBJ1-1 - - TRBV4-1 TGCGCCAGCAGCCAAGTAGCCCATGGCACTGAAGCTTTCTTT CASSQVAHGTEAFF
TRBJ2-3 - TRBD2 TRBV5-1 TGCGCCAGCAGCTTGCGCCTAGCGGAGACAGATACGCAGTATTTT CASSLRLAETDTQYF
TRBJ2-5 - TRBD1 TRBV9 TGTGCCAGCAGCGTATCCGGGACAGAAGAGACCCAGTACTTC CASSVSGTEETQYF
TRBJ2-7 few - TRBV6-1 TGTGCCAGCAGTGACGGCCGAGGAGGGGAGCAGTACTTC CASSDGRGGEQYF
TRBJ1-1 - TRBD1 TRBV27 TGTGCCAGCAGTTTACAGGGGGGATTTAACGCTTTCTTT CASSLQGGFNAFF
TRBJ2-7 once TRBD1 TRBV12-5 TGTGCTAGTGGTTTGGTAATACTACAGGGGGACGAGCAGTACTTC CASGLVILQGDEQYF